This record concerns one T cell receptor beta chain sequence. The antigen is not known. The study ran its PCR with 60 Vbeta and 13 Jbeta primers. Clones were sequenced by immunoSEQ multiplex PCR, and TCRdb holds only the in-frame ones, with some missing. Among around 170,000 clones listed, over 70% were seen once. Germline V lookup: CDR1 SGHTS, CDR2 YDEGEE. This CDR3 contains 16 residues. Trimming stripped 0 bases from V and 3 bases from J, with 12 bases between. The data were taken from a study of cytomegalovirus exposure and HLA in healthy donors. About the study: Within the Caucasian-associated ancestry cluster were 81% of the roughly 430 genotyped donors. The study's findings and limits: The authors later linked a missense DCLRE1C variant to TCR beta V- and J-gene trimming. Donor immune exposure was known only as CMV serostatus. Later, an analysis showed that TCR beta chains associated with HLA were more clonally expanded than others that were equally common.

This chain joins TRBV5-8 and TRBJ2-2, with D perhaps matching TRBD1 (5 bases). The receptor was derived from a man aged 35 to 55 in good health and CMV-seronegative. The sample consisted of PBMCs. CDR3 sequence: CASSLAAGLDTGELFF. The CDR3 DNA reads TGTGCCAGCAGCTTGGCGGCAGGGTTGGACACCGGGGAGCTGTTTTTT. The variable domain in full, with the rest retrieved from reference TRBV5-8 and TRBJ2-2, is EAGVTQSPTHLIKTRGQQATLRCSPISGHTSVYWYQQALGLGLQFLLWYDEGEERNRGNFPPRFSGRQFPNYSSELNVNALELEDSALYLCASSLAAGLDTGELFFGEGSRLTVL.